This TCR beta chain was identified in a study of read filtering for tumor transcriptome and immune sequencing. The library was built from 400 to 500 ng RNA with molecular barcoded adaptors for alpha/delta and beta/gamma chains. From the reads, TCRdb called clonotypes with MiXCR, one entry per CDR3 protein. The profile covers approximately 90,000 distinct CDR3 sequences, with around an eighth appearing a single time and under 15% taken by the ten largest. The sample holds many counts of this clonotype. No antigen is known for it. This CDR3 is 16 amino acids long. The V gene end was trimmed by 0 bases and the J gene end by 8 bases; junction bases not matched to a gene: 12. From germline, CDR1 is DFQATT and CDR2 SNEGSKA (reference sequence). Study-wide findings and caveats: RNA-seq captured clonotypes less deeply and reliably than IR-seq. This fraction held mixed bone marrow immune cells after CD138-negative sorting.

The gene calls are TRBV20-1 and TRBJ2-3, with 9 bases that match TRBD2. Sequences were obtained from a population of CD138-negative cells sorted from bone marrow. This receptor was identified in a donor at least 40 years old with multiple myeloma. This CDR3 reads CSAREAREGQRGTQYF. In nucleotides, the CDR3 is TGCAGTGCTAGAGAGGCGCGGGAGGGCCAAAGGGGTACGCAGTATTTT.